The 21 T cell receptor beta chains given below trace back to one sample, sequenced in a study of vaccination and CD4 T cells after COVID-19. Treatment reported: approximately nine-day PBMC culture with coronavirus spike peptide pools or control peptides (ViraFEST assay). Antigens for these TCRs are unknown. Once obtained from cultured CD4+ T cells, the DNA was sequenced using the Oncomine TCR Beta short-read assay. TCRdb re-called the PCR reads with MiXCR, one entry per CDR3 protein. The sample has approximately 13,000 distinct CDR3 sequences, approximately 55% seen once. The source material was CD4+ T cells from blood, cultured in vitro. These receptors came from a human donor who had recovered from COVID-19.

This clonotype is medium-sized (0.01 to 0.1%) by share. The CDR3 sequence is CASRRRKDPQYNEQFF. The CDR3 DNA is TGTGCCAGCAGACGAAGGAAGGACCCTCAATACAATGAGCAGTTCTTC. The chain joins TRBV27 to TRBJ2-1; no clear D gene. The CDR3 contains 16 residues. The germline gives CDR1 MNHEY, CDR2 SMNVEV (reference sequence). Trimming removed 6 bases from V and 4 bases from J, with 19 bases in between.

The chain combines TRBV6-2 or TRBV6-3 with TRBJ2-5; maybe TRBD2 (6 bases). Germline lookup yields CDR1 MNHEY and CDR2 SVGEGT. V lost 2 bases and J 1 base, leaving 17 bases between the germline ends. This CDR3 has 17 amino acids. CDR3 nucleotide sequence: TGTGCCAGCAGTTACCCACGGGGCCTAGCGAGCCAAGAGACCCAGTACTTC. Translated: CASSYPRGLASQETQYF.

In this sample, this clonotype turned up a few times. The chain has TRBV7-8 and TRBJ2-3; D perhaps matches TRBD1 (5 bases). This CDR3 is 13 amino acids long. Germline CDR1 reads SGHVS; CDR2 reads FQNEAQ. Trimming stripped 5 bases from V and 6 bases from J, with 12 bases between. CDR3: CASSDQGLDTQYF. The DNA of the CDR3 is TGTGCCAGCAGCGATCAGGGTTTGGATACGCAGTATTTT.

This sequence joins TRBV6-1 and TRBJ2-5; TRBD1 aligns across 7 bases. CDR1 MNHNS and CDR2 SASEGT come from the germline V gene. The ends lost 6 bases at V and 1 base at J; junction bases unmatched: 5. CDR3 size: 14 residues. CDR3 nucleotide sequence: TGTGCCAGCAGGCTTCGGGACAGCCAAGAGACCCAGTACTTC. This gives the protein CASRLRDSQETQYF.

The chain has TRBV6-1 and TRBJ2-5; D possibly matches TRBD1 or TRBD2 (5 bases each). V gave up 2 bases and J gave up 3 bases, with 10 bases separating them. The CDR3 length is 14 residues. CDR1 and CDR2 (germline): MNHNS, SASEGT. CDR3 in amino acids: CASSELGREETQYF. The DNA of the CDR3 is TGTGCCAGCAGTGAACTGGGGCGGGAAGAGACCCAGTACTTC.

This clonotype showed up just once. V usage is TRBV7-6 and J usage is TRBJ2-3; no clear D. The CDR3 runs to 14 residues. Germline V gives CDR1 SGHVS, CDR2 FNYEAQ. Trimming took 1 base from V and 2 from J, leaving 7 bases between them. The DNA for the CDR3 is TGTGCCAGCAGCTTAGGGGCAAACACAGATACGCAGTATTTT. Translation gives CASSLGANTDTQYF.

The V call is TRBV4-2, the J call TRBJ2-4; a possible D gene is TRBD2 (6 bases). The CDR3 totals 15 residues. Trimming left V 1 base short and J 7 bases short, with 14 bases between. Germline CDR1 and CDR2: LGHNA and YNFKEQ. CDR3 in amino acids: CASSQGGGDLNIQYF. The CDR3 region has the DNA TGTGCCAGCAGCCAAGGAGGCGGGGATTTGAACATTCAGTACTTC.

The rearrangement links TRBV6-2 or TRBV6-3 to TRBJ1-5; TRBD1 matches 8 bases. This CDR3 has 15 amino acids. J lost 6 bases, V lost 5 bases, and 9 bases had no gene match. Germline V gene sequence: CDR1 MNHEY, CDR2 SVGEGT. CDR3 nucleotides: TGTGCCAGCAGTGATCCCGGCAGGGGGCCTCAGCCCCAGCATTTT. Translating gives CASSDPGRGPQPQHF.

This clonotype was observed a few times. This chain joins TRBV5-1 and TRBJ2-2; D is undetermined. Germline lookup yields CDR1 SGHRS and CDR2 YFSETQ. V shed 8 bases and J shed 5 bases, with 16 bases lying between them. The CDR3 totals 14 residues. The CDR3 DNA reads TGCGCCAGTACACAGCGACTCCGGACCGGGGAGCTGTTTTTT. This codes for CASTQRLRTGELFF.

The rearrangement joins TRBV5-1 to TRBJ2-1; 8 bases are shared with TRBD2. The CDR3 covers 16 residues. With 6 bases clipped from V and 2 bases from J, the junction kept 10 bases outside the gene matches. CDR1 and CDR2 from the germline V gene are SGHRS and YFSETQ. This CDR3 reads CASKGGYSGTYNEQFF. The CDR3 DNA reads TGCGCCAGCAAAGGGGGATATAGCGGGACCTACAATGAGCAGTTCTTC.

This clonotype was observed a few times. The chain has TRBV2 and TRBJ1-1; possible D gene TRBD1, 5 bases. Germline loops: CDR1 SNHLY, CDR2 FYNNEI. This CDR3 is built from 13 residues. Trimming left V 4 bases short and J 3 bases short, with 9 bases between. CDR3: CASSGGEYTEAFF. The DNA of the CDR3 is TGTGCCAGCAGTGGGGGGGAATACACTGAAGCTTTCTTT.

The chain carries TRBV19 and TRBJ1-1, with a weak D call TRBD1 (5 bases). This CDR3 comprises 17 residues. Trimming stripped 7 bases from V and 4 bases from J, with 25 bases between. Germline CDR1 reads LNHDA; CDR2 reads SQIVND (reference sequence). The CDR3 nucleotides read TGTGCCAGTATCATCGACCCGGACAACCCAAGAGGCACTGAAGCTTTCTTT. Its translation is CASIIDPDNPRGTEAFF.

This clonotype was found a few times. This chain joins TRBV12-3 or TRBV12-4 and TRBJ1-5; D not certain. With 5 bases removed from V and 0 bases from J, the gap between germline ends came to 11 bases. The CDR3 sequence is 15 residues long. The CDR3 nucleotides read TGTGCCAGCAGTACCAGACACATTAGCAATCAGCCCCAGCATTTT. Translated, it gives CASSTRHISNQPQHF.

CDR3 bases: TGTGCCAGCACCTCCCCCCTTAGTAGGTACGAGCAGTACTTC. Residues: CASTSPLSRYEQYF. The chain recombines TRBV7-9 with TRBJ2-7; D not certain. Between the trimmed V and J ends, which lost 7 bases and 4 bases, there was a span of 17 bases. In germline, CDR1 is SEHNR, CDR2 FQNEAQ (reference sequence). The CDR3 runs 14 residues.

This clonotype was picked up a small number of times. The chain combines TRBV24-1 with TRBJ2-3; TRBD1 aligns across 8 bases. J was trimmed by 6 bases and V by 9 bases; bases with no gene match: 7. This CDR3 has 13 amino acids. Per the germline V gene, CDR1 is KGHDR and CDR2 is SFDVKD. Here the CDR3 reads CATSQGAADTQYF. The CDR3 DNA reads as TGTGCCACCTCCCAGGGGGCTGCGGATACGCAGTATTTT.

This clonotype was counted between two and nine times. The gene calls are TRBV21-1 and TRBJ1-5; the table's D call of TRBD1 was not tested on the DNA. TRBV21-1 is a pseudogene. The CDR3 has 15 residues. CDR3 in DNA: TGTGCCAGCAGCAAAGACCGATTAGGGGATCAGCCCCAGCATTTT. Protein: CASSKDRLGDQPQHF.

V usage is TRBV6-1 and J usage is TRBJ2-7, with D tentatively TRBD2 (6 bases). Germline V gene lookup returns CDR1 MNHNS and CDR2 SASEGT. The CDR3 is 13 amino acids. With 6 bases removed from V and 2 bases from J, the gap between germline ends came to 11 bases. In DNA, the CDR3 is TGTGCCAGCAGCCGGGACTCCACCTACGAGCAGTACTTC. It codes for CASSRDSTYEQYF.

The rearrangement links TRBV20-1 to TRBJ1-6, with a possible D match to TRBD1 (5 bases). The ends were cut back, 3 bases at V and 5 bases at J, with 14 bases in the middle. The CDR3 has 15 residues. Germline V gene sequence: CDR1 DFQATT, CDR2 SNEGSKA (reference sequence). The CDR3, as DNA: TGCAGTGCTAGGAGGGACGGAAGAAATAATTCACCCCTCCACTTT. Translated, it gives CSARRDGRNNSPLHF.

The chain uses TRBV19 and TRBJ1-5; D gene uncertain. V shed 1 base and J shed 10 bases, with 11 bases lying between them. Germline CDR1 is LNHDA and CDR2 is SQIVND (reference sequence). CDR3 length equals 13 residues. CDR3 loop: CASSIVEGNPQHF. CDR3 in DNA: TGTGCCAGTAGTATAGTCGAGGGTAACCCCCAGCATTTT.

A few counts support this clonotype. This chain joins TRBV6-1 and TRBJ1-6; 7 nucleotides agree with TRBD1. J was trimmed by 0 bases and V by 6 bases; bases with no gene match: 2. The CDR3 sequence is 15 residues long. The germline CDR1 and CDR2 sequences are MNHNS and SASEGT. In nucleotides, the CDR3 is TGTGCCAGCAGGGACAGGAGCTCCTATAATTCACCCCTCCACTTT. It codes for CASRDRSSYNSPLHF.

The CDR3 loop is CASSPGTGLSGQETQYF. DNA of the CDR3: TGTGCCAGTAGTCCCGGGACAGGGCTGAGTGGGCAAGAGACCCAGTACTTC. This chain uses TRBV19 with TRBJ2-5; 9 positions match TRBD1. The germline CDR1 and CDR2 sequences are LNHDA and SQIVND (reference sequence). Trimming removed 5 bases from V and 2 bases from J; junction bases left unmatched: 12. The CDR3 is 17 residues long. The full variable domain, rest sourced from reference TRBV19 and TRBJ2-5, is DGGITQSPKYLFRKEGQNVTLSCEQNLNHDAMYWYRQDPGQGLRLIYYSQIVNDFQKGDIAEGYSVSREKKESFPLTVTSAQKNPTAFYLCASSPGTGLSGQETQYFGPGTRLLVL.